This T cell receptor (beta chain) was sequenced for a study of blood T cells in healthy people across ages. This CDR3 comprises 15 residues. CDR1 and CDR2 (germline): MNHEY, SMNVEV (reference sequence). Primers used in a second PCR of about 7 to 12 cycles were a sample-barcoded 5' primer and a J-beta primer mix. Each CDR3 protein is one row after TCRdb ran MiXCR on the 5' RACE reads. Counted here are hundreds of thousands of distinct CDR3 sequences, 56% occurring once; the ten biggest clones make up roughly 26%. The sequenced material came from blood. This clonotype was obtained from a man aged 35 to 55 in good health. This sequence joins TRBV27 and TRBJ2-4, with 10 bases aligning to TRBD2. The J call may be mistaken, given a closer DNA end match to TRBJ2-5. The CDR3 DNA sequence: TGTGCCAGCCGGCTAGCGGGAGCCTCAAGGGAGACCCAGTACTTC. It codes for CASRLAGASRETQYF.